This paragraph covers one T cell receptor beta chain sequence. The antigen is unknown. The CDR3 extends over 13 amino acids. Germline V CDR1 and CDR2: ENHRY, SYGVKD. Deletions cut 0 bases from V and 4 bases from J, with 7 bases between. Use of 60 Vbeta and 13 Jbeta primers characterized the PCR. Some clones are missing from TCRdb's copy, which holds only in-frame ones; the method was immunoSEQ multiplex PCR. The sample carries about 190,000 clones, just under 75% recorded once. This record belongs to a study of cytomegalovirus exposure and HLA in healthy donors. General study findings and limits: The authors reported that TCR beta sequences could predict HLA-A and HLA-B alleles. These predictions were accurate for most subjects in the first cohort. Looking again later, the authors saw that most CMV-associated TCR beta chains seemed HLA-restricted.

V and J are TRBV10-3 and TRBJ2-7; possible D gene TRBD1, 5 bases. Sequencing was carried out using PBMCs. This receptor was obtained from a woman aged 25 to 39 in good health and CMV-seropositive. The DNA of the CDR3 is TGTGCCATCAGTGAGTCAAACAGGTACGAGCAGTACTTC. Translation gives CAISESNRYEQYF.